The clone carrying this TCR beta chain was seen repeatedly, ten times or more. The data stem from a study of early T cells in non-severe SARS-CoV-2 infection. Trimming removed 3 bases from V and 4 bases from J; junction bases left unmatched: 5. CDR3 size: 16 residues. Germline V gene lookup returns CDR1 SGHVS and CDR2 FQNEAQ. Individual cDNA molecules received unique molecular identifiers. Each CDR3 protein gets one entry after TCRdb re-called the 5' RACE reads with MiXCR. Of 85,000 to 100,000 distinct CDR3 sequences listed, 9.5% to 12% are singletons. This specimen was whole blood, taken at baseline. This chain connects TRBV7-8 to TRBJ2-2; 10 bases line up with TRBD2. This TCR was sampled from an adult who was a healthcare worker with PCR-confirmed SARS-CoV-2 infection or an uninfected control (not recorded which). CDR3 bases: TGTGCCAGCAGCTTTGCTAGCGGGAGCGGCACCGGGGAGCTGTTTTTT. Its translation: CASSFASGSGTGELFF.